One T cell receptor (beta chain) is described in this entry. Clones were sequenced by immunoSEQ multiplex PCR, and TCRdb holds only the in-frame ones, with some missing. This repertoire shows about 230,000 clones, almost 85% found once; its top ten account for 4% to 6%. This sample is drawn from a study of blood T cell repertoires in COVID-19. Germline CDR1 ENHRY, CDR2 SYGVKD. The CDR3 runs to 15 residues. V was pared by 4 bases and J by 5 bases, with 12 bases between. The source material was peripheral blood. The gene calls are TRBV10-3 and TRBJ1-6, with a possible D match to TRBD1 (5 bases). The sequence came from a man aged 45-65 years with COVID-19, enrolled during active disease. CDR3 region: CAISGGTVDNSPLHF. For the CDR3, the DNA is TGTGCCATCAGTGGCGGGACGGTAGATAATTCACCCCTCCACTTT.